Sequencing of this T cell receptor (beta chain) was carried out in a study of T cells in Graves' hyperthyroidism and ophthalmopathy. Study overall: Peripheral blood was collected at initial diagnosis, before any treatment.

The table lists this clonotype with a few counts. Its specificity is not known. From RNA transcripts, TCR beta CDR3 regions were amplified. The HTBI primer set was used in a first-round RT-PCR of the TCR CDR3. TCRdb re-analysed the multiplex PCR reads in MiXCR, keeping a single row per CDR3 protein. The sample holds nearly 600,000 distinct CDR3 sequences, over 12% seen once. V lost 3 bases to trimming and J lost 3 bases; unmatched junction nucleotides: 11. The CDR3 consists of 16 residues. Germline values: CDR1 LNHDA, CDR2 SQIVND (reference sequence). Study findings and constraints: Ophthalmopathy was identified by the model a median around 6.3 months ahead of onset.

Sequenced sample: blood. The origin of this receptor is a woman aged 18-30 years with Graves' ophthalmopathy. This chain connects TRBV19 to TRBJ2-7; 7 bases fit TRBD1. Here the CDR3 reads CASSMIRDRLGYEQYF. The CDR3 coding sequence is TGTGCCAGTAGTATGATCCGGGACAGATTAGGCTACGAGCAGTACTTC.